Listed here are 27 T cell receptor beta chains from one sample, sequenced in a study of shared clonotypes between healthy human individuals. Using immunoSEQ multiplex PCR, the repertoire was profiled, and TCRdb retains in-frame clones only, with some absent. This table holds 950,000 to 1,200,000 clones, 70% to 80% found once. Material for sequencing was memory CD4+ T cells from PBMCs. Subset: CD45RA-negative fraction. The source is a man aged 18 to 35 in good health. Some clones in this sample may be carry-over from other donors' samples.

The V call is TRBV7-6, the J call TRBJ2-2; D may be TRBD2 (6 bases). CDR1 is SGHVS, CDR2 FNYEAQ, per germline. The CDR3 is 14 residues long. V lost 1 base to trimming and J lost 6 bases, with 9 bases between them. CDR3 loop: CASSLGLVAGELFF. CDR3 nucleotide sequence: TGTGCCAGCAGCTTAGGACTAGTTGCCGGGGAGCTGTTTTTT.

This clone was recorded at least ten times. The chain combines TRBV20-1 with TRBJ1-1; D uncertain. CDR3 size: 10 residues. The V gene's germline CDR1 is DFQATT and CDR2 SNEGSKA (reference sequence). CDR3 nucleotide sequence: TGCAGCGTGGGGAACACTGAAGCTTTCTTT. Encoded protein: CSVGNTEAFF.

This rearrangement joins TRBV6-6 to TRBJ1-5, with D unclear. The V end lost 2 bases, the J end lost 2 bases, and 10 bases lay between the germline ends. The CDR3 sequence is 15 residues long. The germline V gene encodes CDR1 MNHNY and CDR2 SVGAGI (reference sequence). The CDR3 coding sequence is TGTGCCAGCAGTTACCGAGGCAGCGGCAATCAGCCCCAGCATTTT. Translated: CASSYRGSGNQPQHF.

This clone has a handful of counts. The chain joins TRBV9 to TRBJ1-4, with 9 positions matching TRBD1. V gave up 1 base and J gave up 12 bases; unmatched junction bases: 4. The CDR3 has 13 amino acids. Germline V CDR1 and CDR2: SGDLS, YYNGEE. CDR3 protein: CASSVKDRGQLFF. In DNA form, the CDR3 reads TGTGCCAGCAGCGTAAAGGACAGGGGACAACTGTTTTTT.

The chain combines TRBV5-1 with TRBJ2-1, with D possibly TRBD2 on 6 matching bases. The CDR3 covers 16 residues. The V and J ends lost 0 bases and 4 bases respectively, with 14 bases between them. Germline V gene sequence: CDR1 SGHRS, CDR2 YFSETQ. CDR3 coding DNA: TGCGCCAGCAGCTTGGTATCACTAGCTGTGTACAATGAGCAGTTCTTC. It encodes CASSLVSLAVYNEQFF.

This chain connects TRBV18 to TRBJ2-7; D gene unclear. Trimming stripped 5 bases from V and 7 bases from J, with 15 bases between. The CDR3 is 13 amino acids. The V gene's germline CDR1 is KGHSH and CDR2 LQKENI. The CDR3 DNA follows: TGTGCCAGCTCAACGACGGAACCGCGGGAGCAGTACTTC. Translated: CASSTTEPREQYF.

V usage is TRBV7-3 and J usage is TRBJ2-3, with TRBD2 matching 12 bases. The CDR3 runs 16 residues. Germline-derived CDR1 and CDR2 are SGHTA and FQGTGA. Trimming at V came to 5 bases and at J to 5 bases, leaving 8 bases not matched to a gene. Here the CDR3 reads CASSLRLAGAVDTQYF. The CDR3 coding sequence is TGTGCCAGCAGCCTCCGACTAGCGGGAGCCGTAGATACGCAGTATTTT.

The chain carries TRBV7-9 and TRBJ1-3, with 7 bases lining up with TRBD1. V shed 3 bases and J 2 bases; nucleotides not matched to a gene: 7. The CDR3 consists of 16 residues. Per the germline V gene, CDR1 is SEHNR and CDR2 is FQNEAQ (reference sequence). The CDR3, as DNA: TGTGCCAGCAGCTTGAACAGGGGAGTAGCTGGAAACACCATATATTTT. Its translation: CASSLNRGVAGNTIYF.

The V call is TRBV7-3, the J call TRBJ2-5; D not certain. Germline V CDR1 and CDR2: SGHTA, FQGTGA. The CDR3 consists of 15 residues. Trimming pared 0 bases from V and 4 bases from J, leaving 12 bases between. CDR3: CASSLTSGEGETQYF. CDR3 bases: TGTGCCAGCAGCTTAACGTCCGGAGAAGGAGAGACCCAGTACTTC.

The chain uses TRBV11-3 and TRBJ2-1; 13 bases match TRBD2. This CDR3 spans 16 amino acids. The V gene's germline CDR1 is SGHNT and CDR2 YENEEA. V gave up 5 bases and J gave up 9 bases; unmatched junction bases: 10. In DNA form, the CDR3 reads TGTGCCAGCAGCCCTGGACTAGCGGGAGTAGTCGGTGAGCAGTTCTTC. Protein product: CASSPGLAGVVGEQFF. Supplemented by reference TRBV11-3 and TRBJ2-1, the full variable domain reads EAGVVQSPRYKIIEKKQPVAFWCNPISGHNTLYWYLQNLGQGPELLIRYENEEAVDDSQLPKDRFSAERLKGVDSTLKIQPAELGDSAVYLCASSPGLAGVVGEQFFGPGTRLTVL.

About this clone: At one end the junction does not follow the germline gene, possibly because of a read error. The genes are TRBV7-2 and TRBJ1-1; the D is unclear. CDR1 is SGHTA and CDR2 is FQGNSA in the germline V gene. This CDR3 spans 13 amino acids. CDR3 sequence: CASSLGLNSEAFF. For the CDR3, the DNA is TGTGCCAGCAGCTTAGGATTAAACAGTGAAGCTTTCTTT.

The chain links TRBV5-6 to TRBJ2-7; 11 bases agree with TRBD1. With 3 bases clipped from V and 4 bases from J, the junction kept 18 bases outside the gene matches. There are 19 residues in the CDR3. Germline CDR1 and CDR2: SGHDT and YYEEEE. CDR3 coding DNA: TGTGCCAGCAGCTCGCCGGGACAGGGGGTGCTAGCTGAACGTTACGAGCAGTACTTC. This encodes CASSSPGQGVLAERYEQYF. The full variable domain, in which reference TRBV5-6 and TRBJ2-7 provide the parts outside the CDR3, is DAGVTQSPTHLIKTRGQQVTLRCSPKSGHDTVSWYQQALGQGPQFIFQYYEEEERQRGNFPDRFSGHQFPNYSSELNVNALLLGDSALYLCASSSPGQGVLAERYEQYFGPGTRLTVT.

The V gene is TRBV7-9, the J gene TRBJ1-3; no clear D. The CDR3 has 17 residues. Germline CDR1 SEHNR, CDR2 FQNEAQ (reference sequence). The ends were cut back, 0 bases at V and 2 bases at J, with 14 bases in the middle. CDR3 DNA: TGTGCCAGCAGCTTAGCTATCGGTTGGCAGCCTGGAAACACCATATATTTT. Amino acid sequence: CASSLAIGWQPGNTIYF.

This clone occurred a few times. This chain connects TRBV4-3 to TRBJ2-5; TRBD1 or TRBD2 may be the D gene (5 bases each). The CDR3 contains 15 residues. The V end lost 0 bases, the J end lost 5 bases, and 13 bases lay between the germline ends. Germline values: CDR1 LGHNA, CDR2 YSLEER. The CDR3 DNA follows: TGCGCCAGCAGCCAAGATATCGGTGGGACGGAGACCCAGTACTTC. Translating it yields CASSQDIGGTETQYF.

The chain uses TRBV13 and TRBJ1-4; D is ambiguous. Germline V gives CDR1 PRHDT, CDR2 FYEKMQ (reference sequence). Between the trimmed V and J ends, which lost 2 bases and 7 bases, there was a span of 8 bases. There are 13 residues in the CDR3. In DNA, the CDR3 is TGTGCCAGCAGCTTAAGCCGGAGTGAAAAACTGTTTTTT. This gives the protein CASSLSRSEKLFF.

The chain has TRBV7-3 and TRBJ2-3; D call uncertain. Germline CDR1 SGHTA, CDR2 FQGTGA. Deletions cut 2 bases from V and 1 base from J, with 10 bases between. The CDR3 has 15 amino acids. CDR3 residues: CASSLLGLGTDTQYF. CDR3 sequence (DNA): TGTGCCAGCAGCTTATTGGGGTTGGGCACAGATACGCAGTATTTT. Full variable domain (missing parts from reference TRBV7-3 and TRBJ2-3): GAGVSQTPSNKVTEKGKYVELRCDPISGHTALYWYRQSLGQGPEFLIYFQGTGAADDSGLPNDRFFAVRPEGSVSTLKIQRTERGDSAVYLCASSLLGLGTDTQYFGPGTRLTVL.

CDR3 protein: CASSLFLNEQFF. The DNA for the CDR3 is TGTGCCAGCAGCTTGTTTCTAAATGAGCAGTTCTTC. The V and J genes are TRBV5-4 and TRBJ2-1; D is undetermined. V lost 1 base and J 7 bases, leaving 6 bases between the germline ends. CDR1 is SGHNT and CDR2 is YYREEE in the germline V gene (reference sequence). The CDR3 extends over 12 amino acids.

The rearrangement joins TRBV7-3 to TRBJ2-2; no firm D call. V lost 4 bases to trimming and J lost 4 bases, with 10 bases between them. The CDR3 is made up of 14 amino acids. Germline V gene lookup returns CDR1 SGHTA and CDR2 FQGTGA. The CDR3 region is CASSSQSATGELFF. The CDR3, as DNA: TGTGCCAGCAGCTCGCAATCGGCCACCGGGGAGCTGTTTTTT.

This clone has only a few counts. V gene TRBV4-2 combines with J gene TRBJ2-7; 9 bases line up with TRBD2. The CDR3 extends over 17 amino acids. The ends lost 1 base at V and 0 bases at J; junction bases unmatched: 7. Per the germline V gene, CDR1 is LGHNA and CDR2 is YNFKEQ. The chain's CDR3 is CASSQGASGILSYEQYF. For the CDR3, the DNA is TGTGCCAGCAGCCAAGGCGCTAGCGGGATTCTCTCCTACGAGCAGTACTTC.

This chain uses TRBV5-1 with TRBJ2-5, with D perhaps given as TRBD1 or TRBD2 (5 bases each). The V gene lost 0 bases and the J gene lost 2 bases, with 14 bases spanning the gap. In germline, CDR1 is SGHRS, CDR2 YFSETQ. The CDR3 loop spans 16 amino acids. The CDR3 is CASSLGAGAAQETQYF. In DNA, the CDR3 is TGCGCCAGCAGCTTGGGGGCCGGGGCAGCTCAAGAGACCCAGTACTTC.

The chain has TRBV7-8 and TRBJ1-5; D not resolved. The CDR3 has 14 amino acids. The V end lost 5 bases, the J end lost 6 bases, and 14 bases lay between the germline ends. Germline lookup yields CDR1 SGHVS and CDR2 FQNEAQ. The CDR3 coding sequence is TGTGCCAGCAGCCAAGATAGAGGCCGTCAGCCCCAGCATTTT. Translating gives CASSQDRGRQPQHF.

The J gene is TRBJ2-5, the V gene TRBV4-1; unclear D gene. V was pared by 3 bases and J by 0 bases, with 14 bases between. The germline CDR1 and CDR2 sequences are MGHRA and YSYEKL. This CDR3 region has 16 residues. CDR3 nucleotide sequence: TGCGCCAGCAGCCAGCCGGGTGCGAGGTACCAAGAGACCCAGTACTTC. Residues: CASSQPGARYQETQYF.

The chain recombines TRBV7-2 with TRBJ2-7, with D uncertain. Germline lookup yields CDR1 SGHTA and CDR2 FQGNSA. The CDR3 covers 14 residues. V lost 4 bases to trimming and J lost 1 base, with 11 bases between them. For the CDR3, the DNA is TGTGCCAGCAGCTCGGTGATAGAATCCTACGAGCAGTACTTC. It yields the protein CASSSVIESYEQYF.

The chain couples TRBV28 to TRBJ2-1; 8 nucleotides line up with TRBD1. Germline V gene lookup returns CDR1 MDHEN and CDR2 SYDVKM. The CDR3 loop spans 13 amino acids. J was trimmed by 11 bases and V by 3 bases; bases with no gene match: 6. The CDR3 is CASSLDDRGKQFF. In DNA form, the CDR3 reads TGTGCCAGCAGTTTGGACGACAGGGGAAAGCAGTTCTTC.

The chain joins TRBV6-1 to TRBJ1-5; D not resolved. V was shortened by 6 bases and J by 6 bases, with 12 bases between the two germline ends. Germline V CDR1 and CDR2: MNHNS, SASEGT. The CDR3 contains 13 residues. DNA of the CDR3: TGTGCCAGCAGAGTCGCGTCCCTTCAGCCCCAGCATTTT. This translates into CASRVASLQPQHF.

The chain combines TRBV5-1 with TRBJ1-2; unclear D gene. This CDR3 has 15 residues. V was pared by 5 bases and J by 0 bases, with 14 bases between. CDR1 SGHRS and CDR2 YFSETQ come from the germline V gene. The CDR3 nucleotides read TGCGCCAGCAGGGAGGATGCAGGAACTAACTATGGCTACACCTTC. Its protein product is CASREDAGTNYGYTF.

The chain uses TRBV5-1 and TRBJ2-7, with 9 bases aligning to TRBD2. The CDR3 has 18 amino acids. Germline assignment: CDR1 SGHRS and CDR2 YFSETQ. The trim removed 4 bases at V and 3 bases at J, leaving 17 bases unmatched. The CDR3 region is CASSRLPPLAGLNYEQYF. The CDR3 DNA reads TGCGCCAGCAGCCGACTTCCTCCCCTAGCGGGACTTAACTACGAGCAGTACTTC.